The sequence of this T cell receptor beta chain was determined in a study of Graves' ophthalmopathy and Graves' hyperthyroidism. Overall study context: Investigators collected peripheral blood at initial diagnosis, before any treatment was given.

Exclusion criteria comprised other autoimmune diseases, uncontrolled infections, pregnancy or lactation in patients. This clonotype was detected ten times or more. Its antigen is still unknown. The authors amplified TCR beta CDR3 regions from RNA transcripts. The first-round RT-PCR employed HTBI primers together with the Qiagen OneStep RT-PCR kit. A multiplex PCR was then performed as the second round. MiXCR, applied by TCRdb to the multiplex PCR reads, yields one record per CDR3 protein. Of some 750,000 distinct CDR3 sequences listed, 40% are singletons. The germline V gene has CDR1 SNHLY and CDR2 FYNNEI. Trimming removed 6 bases from V and 6 bases from J, with 14 bases in between. The CDR3 is 13 amino acids. General observations from the study: The majority of expanded thyroid clonotypes above 0.001 frequency also occurred in blood. Ophthalmopathy versus stable hyperthyroidism: 13-signature model gave around 90% sensitivity, less than 82% specificity.

Specimen: peripheral blood. This TCR came from an adult man with Graves' ophthalmopathy. The chain recombines TRBV2 with TRBJ1-1, with no clear D. DNA for the CDR3: TGTGCCAGCAGGACCCTCCTGTCCCCTGAAGCTTTCTTT. Translating gives CASRTLLSPEAFF.